This entry describes one T cell receptor beta chain. This record comes from a study of control samples from healthy donors and cancer patients. Sequencing was performed with immunoSEQ multiplex PCR; in TCRdb, only in-frame clones are kept and a portion is missing. The data show just over 150,000 clones, approximately 96% seen once. V was clipped by 5 bases and J by 2 bases; unmatched bases: 6. The germline V gene encodes CDR1 SEHNR and CDR2 FQNEAQ (reference sequence). The CDR3 loop spans 16 amino acids. The chain links TRBV7-9 to TRBJ2-4; 10 positions agree with TRBD2. This TCR came from a woman aged 40 to 50 in good health. Sequencing was performed on blood. CDR3 nucleotides: TGTGCCAGCAGCCCCTGGACTAGCGGATCCAAAAACATTCAGTACTTC. Encoded protein: CASSPWTSGSKNIQYF.